This T cell receptor beta chain was recorded in a study of spatial heterogeneity in lung cancer. This clonotype has at least ten counts. This CDR3 contains 15 residues. Trimming pared 3 bases from V and 0 bases from J, leaving 10 bases between. Time point defined: sample taken at primary tumor resection. TCRdb reprocessed the 5' RACE reads with MiXCR, giving one entry per CDR3 protein. The table has 39,000 or so distinct CDR3 sequences, 7.5% seen once. The sample in question was PBMCs, obtained at surgery. The origin of this receptor is a male donor with early-stage non-small cell lung cancer. This sequence joins TRBV12-3 or TRBV12-4 and TRBJ2-3; D gene unclear. DNA of the CDR3: TGTGCCAGCAGTTTTTACTCCAGGAGCACAGATACGCAGTATTTT. Its translation is CASSFYSRSTDTQYF.